These 27 T cell receptor beta chains were sequenced from one sample in a study of T cells in Graves' hyperthyroidism and ophthalmopathy. The TCR beta CDR3 regions underwent amplification using RNA transcripts as the source. With the HTBI primer set, the TCR CDR3 went through a first round of RT-PCR. MiXCR, applied by TCRdb to the multiplex PCR reads, yields one record per CDR3 protein. This table holds around 600,000 distinct CDR3 sequences, 45% found once. The sequencing sample was made of peripheral blood or thyroid tissue (not recorded which). The receptors come from an adult man with Graves' disease, either hyperthyroidism or ophthalmopathy (not recorded which).

The sample holds many counts of this clonotype. The rearrangement uses TRBV9 and TRBJ1-1; D not resolved. V lost 4 bases and J 1 base, leaving 11 bases between the germline ends. The CDR3 runs to 14 residues. Germline CDR1 and CDR2: SGDLS and YYNGEE. CDR3: CASSSGPKNTEAFF. The CDR3 region has the DNA TGTGCCAGCAGCAGCGGACCGAAGAACACTGAAGCTTTCTTT.

V and J are TRBV7-8 and TRBJ1-2; a possible D gene is TRBD1 (6 bases). Germline assignment: CDR1 SGHVS and CDR2 FQNEAQ. There are 15 residues in the CDR3. V was clipped by 5 bases and J by 12 bases, with 25 bases between them. The CDR3 DNA follows: TGTGCCAGCAGCGAGGGCGGAGGGGGGGCGTACGGCCACACCTTC. As protein: CASSEGGGGAYGHTF.

This clonotype was counted ten times or more. The chain links TRBV29-1 to TRBJ1-2, with a weak D call TRBD1 (6 bases). The germline V gene has CDR1 SQVTM and CDR2 ANQGSEA. The V and J ends lost 6 bases and 4 bases respectively, with 9 bases between them. CDR3 length: 11 amino acids. Here the CDR3 DNA reads TGCAGCGTCTCGACAGGCTATGGCTACACCTTC. The encoded protein is CSVSTGYGYTF.

V and J are TRBV7-8 and TRBJ1-3, with a possible D match to TRBD1 (5 bases). Per the germline V gene, CDR1 is SGHVS and CDR2 is FQNEAQ. The CDR3 spans 15 residues. The V end was cut by 2 bases, the J end by 3 bases, with 11 bases between. The CDR3 reads CASSLFAGFGNTIYF. CDR3 nucleotide sequence: TGTGCCAGCAGCTTATTTGCAGGGTTTGGAAACACCATATATTTT.

The chain employs TRBV20-1 and TRBJ2-5, with D hard to call. Per germline, CDR1 DFQATT and CDR2 SNEGSKA (reference sequence). V lost 3 bases and J 2 bases, leaving 13 bases between the germline ends. This CDR3 has 14 amino acids. The CDR3 nucleotides are TGCAGTGCTAGCAAAGGGTCGAGGCAAGAGACCCAGTACTTC. This translates into CSASKGSRQETQYF.

As to this clonotype: A much bigger clone sits one base away, suggesting this may be a read error. V and J are TRBV10-3 and TRBJ1-6; a possible D gene is TRBD1 (5 bases). The CDR3 is made up of 14 amino acids. The V end was cut by 5 bases, the J end by 7 bases, with 12 bases between. In germline, CDR1 is ENHRY, CDR2 SYGVKD. This CDR3 reads CAISLPGPNSPLHF. The CDR3 DNA sequence: TGTGCCATCAGTTTGCCAGGGCCGAATTCACCCCTCCACTTT.

For this clonotype: One base away lies a much larger clone, so this may be a sequencing read error. J is TRBJ2-5 and V is TRBV10-3; 7 positions agree with TRBD1. Losses at the gene ends were 2 bases for V and 0 bases for J; bases not matched to a gene: 3. The CDR3 sequence is 15 residues long. Germline V lookup: CDR1 ENHRY, CDR2 SYGVKD. As DNA, the CDR3 is TGTGCCATCAGTGAGCCGGACAGGTACCAAGAGACCCAGTACTTC. Amino acid sequence: CAISEPDRYQETQYF.

The chain employs TRBV24-1 and TRBJ2-7, with TRBD2 matching over 7 bases. The DNA end lines up better with TRBJ2-1; the J call may be wrong. Looked up from germline, CDR1 is KGHDR and CDR2 is SFDVKD. This CDR3 is built from 15 residues. The CDR3 region is CATSDAGASYNEQFF. CDR3 DNA: TGTGCCACCAGTGACGCGGGAGCTAGCTACAATGAGCAGTTCTTC.

This chain links TRBV20-1 with TRBJ2-5; D gene ambiguous. The germline gives CDR1 DFQATT, CDR2 SNEGSKA (reference sequence). V was shortened by 3 bases and J by 7 bases, with 12 bases between the two germline ends. The CDR3 is made up of 12 amino acids. The CDR3 DNA sequence: TGCAGTGCTAGTTTGGTAGGTAGGACCCAGTACTTC. The encoded protein is CSASLVGRTQYF.

This clonotype showed up many times. The rearrangement links TRBV29-1 to TRBJ1-1; D gene uncertain. Germline CDR1 is SQVTM and CDR2 is ANQGSEA. V dropped 7 bases and J dropped 5 bases, with 8 bases sitting between them. The length of the CDR3 is 10 residues. The CDR3, as DNA: TGCAGCGCCGACGGAACTGAAGCTTTCTTT. Protein: CSADGTEAFF.

This clonotype has more than one count but fewer than ten. The V gene is TRBV7-4, the J gene TRBJ2-7; TRBD1 is a possible D gene (6 bases). Germline CDR1 reads SGHVT; CDR2 reads SQSDAQ. The CDR3 sequence is 14 residues long. V shed 5 bases and J shed 0 bases, with 11 bases lying between them. CDR3 nucleotide sequence: TGTGCCAGCAGCCCAGGGGTTTCCTCCTACGAGCAGTACTTC. Translated: CASSPGVSSYEQYF. The full variable domain, completed using reference TRBV7-4 and TRBJ2-7, is GAGVSQSPRYKVAKRGRDVALRCDSISGHVTLYWYRQTLGQGSEVLTYSQSDAQRDKSGRPSGRFSAERPERSVSTLKIQRTEQGDSAVYLCASSPGVSSYEQYFGPGTRLTVT.

The V gene is TRBV29-1, the J gene TRBJ1-3; D may be TRBD1 (6 bases). Trimming shortened V by 4 bases and J by 6 bases, and 16 bases separated the two germline ends. Germline loops: CDR1 SQVTM, CDR2 ANQGSEA. The CDR3 has 14 amino acids. The CDR3 loop is CSVGEQGYENTIYF. CDR3 nucleotides: TGCAGCGTTGGAGAACAGGGATATGAAAACACCATATATTTT.

J is TRBJ1-2 and V is TRBV6-5; a weak D match, TRBD1 (5 bases). CDR1 MNHEY and CDR2 SVGAGI come from the germline V gene. V lost 7 bases, J lost 0 bases, and 6 bases lay in between. The CDR3 runs 12 residues. Here the CDR3 DNA reads TGTGCCAGCAAGGGGACTAACTATGGCTACACCTTC. Amino acid sequence: CASKGTNYGYTF.

The chain combines TRBV9 with TRBJ1-1; D remains ambiguous. V was cut by 0 bases and J by 5 bases, with 14 bases left in between. Germline-derived CDR1 and CDR2 are SGDLS and YYNGEE. CDR3 size: 15 residues. The CDR3, as DNA: TGTGCCAGCAGCGTAGGGGGAGGGCGGTATACTGAAGCTTTCTTT. It is translated as CASSVGGGRYTEAFF.

Remarks on this clonotype: This sequence may be a read error, since a much larger clone differs from it by one base. This chain connects TRBV7-9 to TRBJ1-2; 7 bases line up with TRBD1. There are 13 residues in the CDR3. Germline trimming cut 4 bases from V and 8 bases from J; bases unmatched to any gene: 7. The germline gives CDR1 SEHNR, CDR2 FQNEAQ (reference sequence). The CDR3 here is CASSSIDRDGYTF. In DNA, the CDR3 is TGTGCCAGCAGCTCGATTGACAGGGACGGCTACACCTTC.

This clonotype came up a few times. The V call is TRBV10-3, the J call TRBJ2-6; D gene ambiguous. The V end lost 4 bases, the J end lost 0 bases, and 7 bases lay between the germline ends. This CDR3 is built from 15 residues. CDR1 ENHRY and CDR2 SYGVKD come from the germline V gene. The chain's CDR3 is CAISGLSSGANVLTF. CDR3 coding DNA: TGTGCCATCAGTGGATTAAGCTCTGGGGCCAACGTCCTGACTTTC.

This chain connects TRBV9 to TRBJ1-2; D uncertain. V dropped 4 bases and J dropped 6 bases, with 16 bases sitting between them. The CDR3 consists of 14 residues. Germline V gene data show CDR1 as SGDLS and CDR2 as YYNGEE. This CDR3 reads CASSPGGDEDGYTF. The CDR3 region has the DNA TGTGCCAGCAGCCCCGGCGGGGATGAGGATGGCTACACCTTC.

Comment on this clonotype: The junction departs from germline at one end; a sequencing error may be responsible. The chain carries TRBV6-6 and TRBJ2-7; 11 nucleotides align to TRBD2. Germline V lookup: CDR1 MNHNY, CDR2 SVGAGI (reference sequence). This CDR3 region has 14 residues. This CDR3 reads CAISAGTSGYEQYF. The CDR3 nucleotides are TGTGCCATCAGTGCCGGGACTAGCGGCTACGAGCAGTACTTC.

The gene calls are TRBV6-1 and TRBJ1-1; TRBD1 matches 7 bases. Germline V gives CDR1 MNHNS, CDR2 SASEGT. This CDR3 is built from 14 residues. V trimming: 6 bases; J trimming: 0 bases; junction bases outside the gene matches: 4. CDR3 region: CASRQTGMNTEAFF. The CDR3 region has the DNA TGTGCCAGCAGACAGACAGGGATGAACACTGAAGCTTTCTTT.

The genes are TRBV25-1 and TRBJ2-7, with D uncertain. This CDR3 is 12 amino acids long. Germline V gene lookup returns CDR1 MGHDK and CDR2 SYGVNS. Trimming cost V 6 bases and J 4 bases, with 10 bases left between them. CDR3 coding DNA: TGTGCCAGCAGCCATGACGAGTACGAGCAGTACTTC. Amino acids: CASSHDEYEQYF.

The chain carries TRBV6-5 and TRBJ2-7; 9 bases match TRBD2. The CDR3 length is 15 residues. The germline gives CDR1 MNHEY, CDR2 SVGAGI. J was trimmed by 5 bases and V by 5 bases; bases with no gene match: 10. CDR3 region: CASSEGWTSANEQYF. CDR3 nucleotide sequence: TGTGCCAGCAGTGAAGGGTGGACTAGCGCAAACGAGCAGTACTTC.

CDR3: CASSRTTKGSGYTF. CDR3 nucleotide sequence: TGTGCCAGCAGCCGGACTACGAAGGGGAGTGGCTACACCTTC. The chain combines TRBV7-2 with TRBJ1-2; TRBD1 is a possible D gene (5 bases). Trimming cost V 5 bases and J 7 bases, with 17 bases left between them. Germline V gene data show CDR1 as SGHTA and CDR2 as FQGNSA. CDR3 size: 14 residues.

The chain has TRBV20-1 and TRBJ2-7; possible D gene TRBD1, 6 bases. The CDR3 extends over 15 amino acids. Germline CDR1 DFQATT, CDR2 SNEGSKA (reference sequence). Trimming removed 2 bases from V and 2 bases from J, with 16 bases in between. The CDR3 protein is CSARPGDIPTYEQYF. The CDR3, as DNA: TGCAGTGCTAGACCCGGGGACATCCCAACCTACGAGCAGTACTTC.

Of note for this clonotype: A much larger clone lies one base from this, so it may be a read error. This chain joins TRBV29-1 and TRBJ1-1; D ambiguous. There are 12 residues in the CDR3. CDR1 SQVTM and CDR2 ANQGSEA come from the germline V gene. Between the trimmed V and J ends, which lost 5 bases and 4 bases, there was a span of 11 bases. DNA for the CDR3: TGCAGCGTTAGGAGGGAGATCACTGAAGCTTTCTTT. Encoded protein: CSVRREITEAFF.

V gene TRBV10-3 combines with J gene TRBJ2-7; tentatively, D is TRBD1 or TRBD2 (5 bases each). The CDR3 is 14 residues long. Germline V gives CDR1 ENHRY, CDR2 SYGVKD. Trimming cost V 3 bases and J 1 base, with 10 bases left between them. The CDR3: CAISERDGSYEQYF. DNA of the CDR3: TGTGCCATCAGTGAAAGGGACGGTTCCTACGAGCAGTACTTC.

This clonotype was seen ten or more times. The chain couples TRBV7-9 to TRBJ1-2; D unclear. Germline CDR1 is SEHNR and CDR2 is FQNEAQ (reference sequence). The CDR3 runs 13 residues. V was pared by 5 bases and J by 1 base, with 8 bases between. CDR3 bases: TGTGCCAGCAGCAAAGGGAGTAACTATGGCTACACCTTC. This sequence encodes CASSKGSNYGYTF.

J is TRBJ1-5 and V is TRBV12-3 or TRBV12-4, with D possibly TRBD1 on 5 matching bases. V lost 7 bases and J lost 0, with 16 bases in between. The CDR3 runs to 16 residues. The CDR3 bases are TGTGCCAGCACCTTTATCCTACAGGATAGCAATCAGCCCCAGCATTTT. As protein: CASTFILQDSNQPQHF.